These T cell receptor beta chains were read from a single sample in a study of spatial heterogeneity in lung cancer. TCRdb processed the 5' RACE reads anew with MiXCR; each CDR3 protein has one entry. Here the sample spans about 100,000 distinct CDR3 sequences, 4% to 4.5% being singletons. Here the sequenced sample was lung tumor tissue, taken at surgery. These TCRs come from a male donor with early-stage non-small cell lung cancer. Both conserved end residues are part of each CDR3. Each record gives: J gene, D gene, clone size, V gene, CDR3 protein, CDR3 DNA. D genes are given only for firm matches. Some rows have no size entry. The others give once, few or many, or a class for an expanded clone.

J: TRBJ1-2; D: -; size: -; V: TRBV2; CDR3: CASRWGAADGYTF; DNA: TGTGCCAGCAGGTGGGGGGCAGCGGATGGCTACACCTTC
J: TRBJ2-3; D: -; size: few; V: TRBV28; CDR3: CASSLLTDTDTQYF; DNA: TGTGCCAGCAGTTTATTGACAGACACAGATACGCAGTATTTT
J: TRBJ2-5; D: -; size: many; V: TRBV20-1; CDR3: CSARATGLQETQYF; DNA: TGCAGTGCTAGAGCCACAGGGCTCCAAGAGACCCAGTACTTC
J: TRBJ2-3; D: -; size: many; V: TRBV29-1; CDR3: CSGSPGWSPGDTQYF; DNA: TGCAGCGGTTCTCCCGGCTGGAGCCCAGGAGATACGCAGTATTTT
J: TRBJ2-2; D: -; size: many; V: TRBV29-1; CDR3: CSVEGRASTGELFF; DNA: TGCAGCGTTGAAGGCCGAGCGTCCACCGGGGAGCTGTTTTTT
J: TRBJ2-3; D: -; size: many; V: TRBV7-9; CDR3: CASSYGTLVGDTQYF; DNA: TGTGCCAGCAGCTATGGGACCCTCGTCGGGGATACGCAGTATTTT
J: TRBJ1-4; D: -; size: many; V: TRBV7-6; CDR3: CASSTGGRDEKLFF; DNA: TGTGCCAGCTCTACCGGGGGCCGGGATGAAAAACTGTTTTTT
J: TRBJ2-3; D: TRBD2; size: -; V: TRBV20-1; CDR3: CSARESGRSTDTQYF; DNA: TGCAGTGCTAGAGAAAGCGGGAGGTCGACAGATACGCAGTATTTT
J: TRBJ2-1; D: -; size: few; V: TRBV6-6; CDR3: CASSYSWRDAYNEQFF; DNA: TGTGCCAGCAGTTACTCGTGGCGGGACGCCTACAATGAGCAGTTCTTC
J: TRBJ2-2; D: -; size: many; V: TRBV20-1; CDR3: CSAPYPERDMTGELFF; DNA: TGCAGTGCACCGTACCCGGAGAGGGATATGACCGGGGAGCTGTTTTTT
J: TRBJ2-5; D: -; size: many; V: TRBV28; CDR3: CASSLSSWMETQYF; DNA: TGTGCCAGCAGTTTGTCTTCTTGGATGGAGACCCAGTACTTC
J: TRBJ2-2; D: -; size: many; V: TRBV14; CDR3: CASSLQQGYTGELFF; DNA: TGTGCCAGCAGTCTCCAACAGGGTTACACCGGGGAGCTGTTTTTT
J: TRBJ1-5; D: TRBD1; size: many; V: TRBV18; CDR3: CASSVDRDQPQHF; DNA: TGTGCCAGCTCAGTCGACAGGGATCAGCCCCAGCATTTT
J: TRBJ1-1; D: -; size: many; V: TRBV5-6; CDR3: CASSFPGMNTEAFF; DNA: TGTGCCAGCAGCTTTCCAGGGATGAACACTGAAGCTTTCTTT
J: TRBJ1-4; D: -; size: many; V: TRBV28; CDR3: CASSLRAAGATNEKLFF; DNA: TGTGCCAGCAGTTTGAGGGCCGCAGGTGCAACTAATGAAAAACTGTTTTTT